Shown below are 9 T cell receptor beta chains from a single sample sequenced in a study of blood T cell repertoires in COVID-19 (dated by TCRdb to 2020 to 2022). Library preparation employed the immunoSEQ multiplex PCR assay. TCRdb re-hosts the immuneACCESS table, in-frame sequences only. Its copies lack some clones; in the studies checked, an unresolved V gene accounts for under half of them, and the cause for the rest is not known. The sample has some 180,000 clones on record, about 75% of them singletons. The top ten clonotypes cover just over 8.5% of the sample. The sample consisted of peripheral blood. All receptors derive from a woman aged 45 to 65 with active or convalescent COVID-19.

This chain uses TRBV9 with TRBJ2-3; D might be TRBD2 (6 bases). Trimming removed 4 bases at V and 0 bases at J, with 15 bases between. This CDR3 is built from 16 residues. In germline, CDR1 is SGDLS, CDR2 YYNGEE. The CDR3 bases are TGTGCCAGCAGCCCTTTTTTGGGGACTAGCACAGATACGCAGTATTTT. It encodes CASSPFLGTSTDTQYF.

This clone has more than one count but fewer than ten. The chain's CDR3 is CASSLTRGGSGRINEQFF. CDR3 DNA sequence: TGTGCCAGCAGCTTAACCCGGGGGGGTTCAGGCCGTATCAATGAGCAGTTCTTC. The chain recombines TRBV7-2 with TRBJ2-1; 8 positions agree with TRBD2. Trimming cost V 2 bases and J 6 bases; bases outside gene matches: 15. Germline V CDR1 and CDR2: SGHTA, FQGNSA. The length of the CDR3 is 18 residues.

The J gene is TRBJ1-1, the V gene TRBV12-3 or TRBV12-4; TRBD1 might be the D (6 bases). Deletions cut 7 bases from V and 1 base from J, with 10 bases between. CDR3 size: 13 residues. The DNA of the CDR3 is TGTGCCAGCATGGGACAACCGAACACTGAAGCTTTCTTT. Translated: CASMGQPNTEAFF.

V gene TRBV4-3 combines with J gene TRBJ1-2; 7 nucleotides align to TRBD1. Germline lookup yields CDR1 LGHNA and CDR2 YSLEER. V lost 0 bases to trimming and J lost 4 bases; unmatched junction nucleotides: 5. This CDR3 comprises 15 residues. The CDR3 nucleotides read TGCGCCAGCAGCCAAGACGACAGGGTCGTCTATGGCTACACCTTC. Its translation is CASSQDDRVVYGYTF.

Worth noting for this clone: The junction does not match germline at one end; this may be a read error. The chain couples TRBV7-2 to TRBJ1-1, with a tentative D call TRBD1 (6 bases). The CDR3 has 12 amino acids. Germline-derived CDR1 and CDR2 are SGHTA and FQGNSA. CDR3 sequence reads: CASSSRTVLRDF. CDR3 sequence (DNA): TGTGCCAGCAGCTCCCGGACAGTGCTGAGGGATTTT.

The chain links TRBV29-1 to TRBJ2-3; TRBD2 matches 9 bases. After removal of 2 bases from V and 4 bases from J, the junction contained 10 bases not matched to a gene. The CDR3 runs 16 residues. Germline CDR1 and CDR2: SQVTM and ANQGSEA. The CDR3 DNA reads TGCAGCGTTGAAAGGGGCCCCGGCGGGGGGGCAGATACGCAGTATTTT. Translated, it gives CSVERGPGGGADTQYF.

V gene TRBV18 combines with J gene TRBJ1-2, with TRBD1 matching over 8 bases. The germline V gene encodes CDR1 KGHSH and CDR2 LQKENI. CDR3 size: 13 residues. V gave up 6 bases and J gave up 3 bases; unmatched junction bases: 3. The chain's CDR3 is CASSRDRYYGYTF. Here the CDR3 DNA reads TGTGCCAGCTCCCGGGACAGGTACTATGGCTACACCTTC.

This chain joins TRBV18 and TRBJ2-2; TRBD1 agrees at 7 bases. The CDR3 extends over 17 amino acids. The junction had 13 bases not matched to a gene; V was cut back by 3 bases and J by 6 bases. CDR1 and CDR2 from the germline V gene are KGHSH and LQKENI. This chain's CDR3 is CASSPLPLDRAPGELFF. The CDR3 region has the DNA TGTGCCAGCTCACCCCTACCTTTAGACAGGGCGCCCGGGGAGCTGTTTTTT.

The chain employs TRBV12-3 or TRBV12-4 and TRBJ1-1; D possibly corresponds to TRBD1 (5 bases). V was cut by 8 bases and J by 4 bases, with 14 bases left in between. The CDR3 spans 13 residues. The DNA for the CDR3 is TGTGCCAGCGGCTCGGGGGGTGGCACTGAAGCTTTCTTT. It specifies CASGSGGGTEAFF.